The source of this T cell receptor (beta chain) is a study of blood T cell repertoires in COVID-19. Looking at the study overall: The United States, Italy and Spain provided the acute and convalescent COVID-19 samples. PBMCs, B-cell-depleted T cells, or T cells provided the cDNA or gDNA that made up the material.

Original handling: Nucleated cell number was recorded as an estimate derived from reference gene primer amplification. TCRdb's copy holds only in-frame clones and misses some; the assay was immunoSEQ multiplex PCR. That table is the source of V, J and clone size, and D and trimming were worked out from the DNA. Of about 360,000 clones detected, roughly 86% appear once; the ten largest clones hold around 3%. Trimming left V 3 bases short and J 5 bases short, with 16 bases between. CDR1 and CDR2 from the germline V gene are MGHRA and YSYEKL. The CDR3 spans 15 residues. The chain couples TRBV4-1 to TRBJ1-1; D may be TRBD1 (6 bases). The sequence was collected from a human donor in a cohort sampled during active COVID-19. Sequenced input: peripheral blood. For the CDR3, the DNA is TGCGCCAGCAGCCACCCCCCACAGGGAATAACTGAAGCTTTCTTT. Translating gives CASSHPPQGITEAFF.